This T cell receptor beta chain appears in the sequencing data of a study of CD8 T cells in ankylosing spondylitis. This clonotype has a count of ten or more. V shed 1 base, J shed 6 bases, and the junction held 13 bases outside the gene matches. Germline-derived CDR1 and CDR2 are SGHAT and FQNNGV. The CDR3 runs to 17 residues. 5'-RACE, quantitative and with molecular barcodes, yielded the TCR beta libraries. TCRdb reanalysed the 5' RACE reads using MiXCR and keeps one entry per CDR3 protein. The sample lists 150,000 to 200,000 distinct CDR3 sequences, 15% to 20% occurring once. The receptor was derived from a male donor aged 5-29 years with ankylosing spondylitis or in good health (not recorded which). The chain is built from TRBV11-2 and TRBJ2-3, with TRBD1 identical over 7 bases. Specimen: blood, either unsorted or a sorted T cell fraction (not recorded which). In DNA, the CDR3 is TGTGCCAGCAGCTTAGTGGGGATGGACAGGAGCGCGGATACGCAGTATTTT. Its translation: CASSLVGMDRSADTQYF.